A selection of T cell receptor beta chains follows, all from one sample in a study of a mutant IDH1 vaccine in newly diagnosed glioma. Assay used: immunoSEQ multiplex PCR; TCRdb lists only in-frame clones, some missing. The profile shows about 44,000 clones, around 93% of them singletons. These receptors' antigens are unknown. This sample comprised PBMCs, obtained from a glioma patient whose treatment included an IDH1 peptide vaccine. These receptors were collected from a man in his forties or fifties with glioma. Each CDR3 is given without its conserved first and last residue.

v_gene: TRBV19
CDR3aa: ASSILTSGLNEQF

v_gene: TRBV28
CDR3aa: ASSSGEQF

v_gene: TRBV7-9
CDR3aa: ASSLIGGAKNEQF

v_gene: TRBV30
CDR3aa: AWTTGTSYNEQF

v_gene: TRBV4-3
CDR3aa: ASSQDRGGASGELF

v_gene: TRBV2
CDR3aa: ATPTSGRARDEQF

v_gene: TRBV29-1
CDR3aa: SVGGASPNEKLF

v_gene: TRBV5-6
CDR3aa: ASSMTGLNTEAF

v_gene: TRBV2
CDR3aa: ASSVLAGVWEQY

v_gene: TRBV19
CDR3aa: ASKKQGTYEQY

v_gene: TRBV28
CDR3aa: ASSFRFEQY

v_gene: TRBV29-1
CDR3aa: SVRGQGAYEQY

v_gene: TRBV11-3
CDR3aa: ASAGGAVNTGELF

v_gene: TRBV27
CDR3aa: ASRSGGTDSNQPQH

v_gene: TRBV7-2
CDR3aa: ASSPYLRGRGEQF

v_gene: TRBV6-6
CDR3aa: ASSYLSRNTEAF

v_gene: TRBV5-1
CDR3aa: ASSLVGGANEKLF

v_gene: TRBV28
CDR3aa: ASSLASGSRNEQF